The clone carrying this T cell receptor beta chain was counted only a few times. Its antigen is unidentified. The data belong to a study of yellow fever vaccine responses in identical twins. Points from the study as a whole: Twins' vaccine T cell responses reportedly seemed partly convergent and partly personalized.

The germline V and J ends were trimmed by 5 bases and 4 bases, with 14 bases remaining between them. This CDR3 contains 15 residues. CDR1 PRHDT and CDR2 FYEKMQ come from the germline V gene (reference sequence). Via MiXCR, TCRdb re-called the RT-PCR reads, giving one row per CDR3 protein. The sample includes about 17,000 distinct CDR3 sequences, under 70% of them seen just once. The TCR sequence derives from a woman between 18 and 29 years old who received the yellow fever vaccine. The V and J genes are TRBV13 and TRBJ2-2; perhaps D is TRBD1 or TRBD2 (5 bases each). Sample: T cells from blood (PBMCs), unsorted or a sorted subset (not recorded which), taken before or after yellow fever vaccination (not recorded which). The CDR3 bases are TGTGCCAGCAGCCAAGGTTACGGGACCACCGGGGAGCTGTTTTTT. Translated: CASSQGYGTTGELFF. Full variable domain (missing parts from reference TRBV13 and TRBJ2-2): AAGVIQSPRHLIKEKRETATLKCYPIPRHDTVYWYQQGPGQDPQFLISFYEKMQSDKGSIPDRFSAQQFSDYHSELNMSSLELGDSALYFCASSQGYGTTGELFFGEGSRLTVL.